This T cell receptor (beta chain) was obtained from a study of neurological immune-mediated disorders. This clonotype was counted at least ten times. Its target is unknown. General study findings and limits: HTLV-1-associated myelopathy showed the most TCR clonal expansion; multiple sclerosis the least, below healthy controls.

The CDR3 runs to 13 residues. With V trimmed by 3 bases and J by 13 bases, 10 bases remained unmatched. Germline assignment: CDR1 DFQATT and CDR2 SNEGSKA (reference sequence). Each CDR3 protein gets one entry after TCRdb re-called the 5' RACE reads with MiXCR. The repertoire consists of 87,000 or so distinct CDR3 sequences, with 3.5% occurring once and the leading ten covering approximately 5.9%. This chain joins TRBV20-1 and TRBJ2-1; 9 nucleotides line up with TRBD2. The TCR was taken from a woman aged 18-29 years with multiple sclerosis. Material: PBMCs. The DNA of the CDR3 is TGCAGTGCTAGTCCGTCGCGGGGGGGGCACCAGTTCTTC. It is translated as CSASPSRGGHQFF.